One sample yielded the 21 T cell receptor beta chains listed below, sequenced in a study of cytomegalovirus exposure and HLA in healthy donors. In the PCR, 60 Vbeta and 13 Jbeta primers were used. Clones were read by immunoSEQ multiplex PCR, and TCRdb kept only the in-frame ones, dropping some. The data hold 95,000 to 120,000 clones, with over 65% observed a single time. The specimen was PBMCs. These receptors originate from a woman between 25 and 40 years old in good health and CMV-seropositive.

The chain is built from TRBV5-1 and TRBJ2-5, with TRBD2 matching 11 bases. V lost 4 bases, J lost 5 bases, and 7 bases stayed unmatched. The CDR3 consists of 15 residues. The germline V gene encodes CDR1 SGHRS and CDR2 YFSETQ. The CDR3, as DNA: TGCGCCAGCAGCGCCACTAGCGGGAGAGCTGAGACCCAGTACTTC. Translation gives CASSATSGRAETQYF.

The gene calls are TRBV4-2 and TRBJ2-7; 7 nucleotides match TRBD2. Germline lookup yields CDR1 LGHNA and CDR2 YNFKEQ. The V segment lost 0 bases and the J segment 6 bases; nucleotides outside the gene matches: 8. The CDR3 has 15 amino acids. The CDR3 protein is CASSQDPGERGEQYF. As DNA, the CDR3 is TGTGCCAGCAGCCAAGATCCGGGGGAGCGGGGCGAGCAGTACTTC.

This clone was picked up a small number of times. This chain joins TRBV6-5 and TRBJ1-1; D gene ambiguous. V was pared by 0 bases and J by 11 bases, with 13 bases between. Germline V gene sequence: CDR1 MNHEY, CDR2 SVGAGI. The CDR3 has 13 amino acids. In nucleotides, the CDR3 is TGTGCCAGCAGTTACTCGCAAATTGGCTGGGCTTTCTTT. Translated, it gives CASSYSQIGWAFF.

The V call is TRBV21-1, the J call TRBJ1-4; the table's D call TRBD1 went unverified against the DNA. TRBV21-1 is shown as a pseudogene. The CDR3 totals 16 residues. Written as DNA, the CDR3 is TGTGCCAGCAGCAGCGGGCGGACAGGGAGTAATGAAAAACTGTTTTTT. Its translation is CASSSGRTGSNEKLFF.

The V gene is TRBV6-6, the J gene TRBJ2-7; 12 bases align to TRBD2. Germline V gives CDR1 MNHNY, CDR2 SVGAGI (reference sequence). This CDR3 region has 15 residues. With 4 bases clipped from V and 1 base from J, the junction kept 2 bases outside the gene matches. CDR3 amino acids: CASSFGLAGSYEQYF. The CDR3 region has the DNA TGTGCCAGCAGTTTCGGACTAGCGGGATCCTACGAGCAGTACTTC.

The CDR3: CASSTISGINNEQFF. CDR3 nucleotide sequence: TGTGCCAGCAGCACCATTAGCGGGATTAACAATGAGCAGTTCTTC. V is TRBV7-3 and J is TRBJ2-1, with 8 bases matching TRBD2. Per the germline V gene, CDR1 is SGHTA and CDR2 is FQGTGA. With 5 bases clipped from V and 5 bases from J, the junction kept 8 bases outside the gene matches. The CDR3 length is 15 residues. Supplemented by reference TRBV7-3 and TRBJ2-1, the full variable domain reads GAGVSQTPSNKVTEKGKYVELRCDPISGHTALYWYRQSLGQGPEFLIYFQGTGAADDSGLPNDRFFAVRPEGSVSTLKIQRTERGDSAVYLCASSTISGINNEQFFGPGTRLTVL.

The chain is built from TRBV4-1 and TRBJ2-2; TRBD1 agrees at 8 bases. CDR1 MGHRA and CDR2 YSYEKL come from the germline V gene. V dropped 3 bases and J dropped 2; count of bases not matched to a gene: 5. The CDR3 spans 16 residues. The CDR3 sequence: CASSHGDRRNTGELFF. In nucleotides, the CDR3 is TGCGCCAGCAGCCACGGGGACAGGCGTAACACCGGGGAGCTGTTTTTT.

This clone was picked up a small number of times. Other DNA sequences in the same sample also yield this CDR3. This chain uses TRBV11-2 with TRBJ2-5; 11 positions match TRBD2. Trimming cost V 1 base and J 6 bases; bases outside gene matches: 7. The CDR3 spans 16 residues. Germline lookup yields CDR1 SGHAT and CDR2 FQNNGV. The CDR3 nucleotides are TGTGCCAGCAGCTTAGGGTCTAGCGGGGGGCGGAAGACCCAGTACTTC. Translation gives CASSLGSSGGRKTQYF.

V gene TRBV25-1 combines with J gene TRBJ2-2; D not certain. Germline-derived CDR1 and CDR2 are MGHDK and SYGVNS. This CDR3 has 15 residues. V was cut by 6 bases and J by 6 bases, with 17 bases left in between. The CDR3 protein is CASRDLDSGAGELFF. The CDR3 DNA is TGTGCCAGCAGAGACTTAGACTCTGGCGCCGGGGAGCTGTTTTTT.

The table lists this clone with a count of one. This specimen includes other DNA sequences encoding the same CDR3. This chain links TRBV15 with TRBJ1-1; D not certain. With 0 bases removed from V and 0 bases from J, the gap between germline ends came to 11 bases. The CDR3 is made up of 16 amino acids. The germline V gene encodes CDR1 LNHNV and CDR2 YYDKDF (reference sequence). The CDR3 loop is CATSRDPREMNTEAFF. Here the CDR3 DNA reads TGTGCCACCAGCAGAGATCCACGGGAAATGAACACTGAAGCTTTCTTT.

The J gene is TRBJ2-7, the V gene TRBV11-2, with D unclear. The germline CDR1 and CDR2 sequences are SGHAT and FQNNGV. Trimming removed 4 bases from V and 4 bases from J, with 5 bases in between. The CDR3 loop spans 11 amino acids. The CDR3 sequence is CASSYEYEQYF. The CDR3 nucleotides are TGTGCCAGCAGCTACGAGTACGAGCAGTACTTC.

V is TRBV5-8 and J is TRBJ2-5; TRBD2 matches 10 bases. Germline CDR1 SGHTS, CDR2 YDEGEE. V was clipped by 3 bases and J by 5 bases; unmatched bases: 7. The CDR3 runs 15 residues. CDR3 residues: CASSSVLAGVETQYF. In DNA form, the CDR3 reads TGTGCCAGCAGCTCCGTGCTAGCGGGGGTTGAGACCCAGTACTTC.

The V call is TRBV7-3, the J call TRBJ1-1, with D unclear. CDR1 and CDR2 (germline): SGHTA, FQGTGA. This CDR3 comprises 13 residues. Trimming cost V 3 bases and J 2 bases, with 7 bases left between them. The CDR3 is CASSFNINTEAFF. CDR3 DNA sequence: TGTGCCAGCAGCTTTAATATCAACACTGAAGCTTTCTTT.

The chain combines TRBV15 with TRBJ2-7; 9 bases match TRBD1. Per germline, CDR1 LNHNV and CDR2 YYDKDF (reference sequence). The CDR3 runs to 14 residues. V trimming: 1 base; J trimming: 6 bases; junction bases outside the gene matches: 4. The CDR3 DNA sequence: TGTGCCACCAGCAGAGCCGGGACAGGGACCGAGCAGTACTTC. It encodes CATSRAGTGTEQYF.

This chain joins TRBV9 and TRBJ2-3; TRBD2 aligns across 10 bases. This CDR3 region has 14 residues. The V segment lost 7 bases and the J segment 4 bases; nucleotides outside the gene matches: 6. Germline values: CDR1 SGDLS, CDR2 YYNGEE. CDR3 bases: TGTGCCAGCCAGTGGACTAGCGGTTCAGATACGCAGTATTTT. Residues: CASQWTSGSDTQYF.

This chain joins TRBV4-1 and TRBJ1-3, with TRBD1 as a possible D gene (6 bases). V was trimmed by 4 bases and J by 0 bases, leaving 19 bases between them. CDR3 length equals 18 residues. Germline CDR1 MGHRA, CDR2 YSYEKL. The CDR3 nucleotides are TGCGCCAGCAGCCTATCAAGTCATTCACAGGGCTCTGGAAACACCATATATTTT. The encoded protein is CASSLSSHSQGSGNTIYF.

The chain joins TRBV19 to TRBJ1-3, with D uncertain. The length of the CDR3 is 12 residues. Germline CDR1 is LNHDA and CDR2 is SQIVND (reference sequence). Trimming removed 7 bases from V and 7 bases from J, with 11 bases in between. CDR3 nucleotide sequence: TGTGCCAGTAATACCGGGGAGAACACCATATATTTT. Protein: CASNTGENTIYF. Using reference TRBV19 and TRBJ1-3 for the parts outside the CDR3, the full variable domain is DGGITQSPKYLFRKEGQNVTLSCEQNLNHDAMYWYRQDPGQGLRLIYYSQIVNDFQKGDIAEGYSVSREKKESFPLTVTSAQKNPTAFYLCASNTGENTIYFGEGSWLTVV.

J is TRBJ2-5 and V is TRBV6-5; a weak D match, TRBD1 (6 bases). Germline CDR1 MNHEY, CDR2 SVGAGI. The CDR3 is 13 residues long. V dropped 5 bases and J dropped 4 bases, with 11 bases sitting between them. CDR3 amino acids: CASSGQSRETQYF. The DNA for the CDR3 is TGTGCCAGCAGTGGACAGTCCCGAGAGACCCAGTACTTC.

V and J are TRBV5-3 and TRBJ2-1; D not resolved. TRBV5-3 is known as an ORF, though its function is uncertain. Trimming cost V 3 bases and J 0 bases, with 16 bases left between them. The CDR3 consists of 17 residues. The CDR3 is CARSCLATAGSYNEQFF. The DNA of the CDR3 is TGTGCCAGAAGCTGCTTAGCCACGGCTGGCTCCTACAATGAGCAGTTCTTC.

This clone was seen a handful of times. V is TRBV2 and J is TRBJ2-5; possibly TRBD2 for D (5 bases). This CDR3 comprises 13 residues. The V gene's germline CDR1 is SNHLY and CDR2 FYNNEI. Trimming removed 9 bases from V and 1 base from J, with 12 bases in between. The CDR3, as DNA: TGTGCCAGGGCTATGGAGGCCCAAGAGACCCAGTACTTC. This gives the protein CARAMEAQETQYF.

The rearrangement links TRBV5-1 to TRBJ1-6; D gene unclear. Germline loops: CDR1 SGHRS, CDR2 YFSETQ. With 2 bases removed from V and 7 bases from J, the gap between germline ends came to 16 bases. The CDR3 is made up of 16 amino acids. The CDR3 sequence is CASSLSGREMNSPLHF. The CDR3 nucleotides read TGCGCCAGCAGCTTATCGGGCCGGGAGATGAATTCACCCCTCCACTTT. The full variable domain, completed using reference TRBV5-1 and TRBJ1-6, is KAGVTQTPRYLIKTRGQQVTLSCSPISGHRSVSWYQQTPGQGLQFLFEYFSETQRNKGNFPGRFSGRQFSNSRSEMNVSTLELGDSALYLCASSLSGREMNSPLHFGNGTRLTVT.